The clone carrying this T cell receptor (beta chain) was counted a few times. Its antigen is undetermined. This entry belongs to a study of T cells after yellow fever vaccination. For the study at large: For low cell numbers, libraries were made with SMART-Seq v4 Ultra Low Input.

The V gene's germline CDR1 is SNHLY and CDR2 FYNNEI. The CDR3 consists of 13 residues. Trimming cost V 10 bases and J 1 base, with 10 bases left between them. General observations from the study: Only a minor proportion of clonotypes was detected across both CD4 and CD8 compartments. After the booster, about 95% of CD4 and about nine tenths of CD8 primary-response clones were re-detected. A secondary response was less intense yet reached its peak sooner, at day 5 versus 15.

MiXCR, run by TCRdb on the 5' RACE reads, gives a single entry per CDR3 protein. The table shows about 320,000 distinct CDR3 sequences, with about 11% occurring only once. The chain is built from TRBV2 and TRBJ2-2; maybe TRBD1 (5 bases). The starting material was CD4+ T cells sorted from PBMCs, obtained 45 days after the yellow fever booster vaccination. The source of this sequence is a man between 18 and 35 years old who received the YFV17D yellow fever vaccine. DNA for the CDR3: TGTGCCACTCGCACAGGGAACACCGGGGAGCTGTTTTTT. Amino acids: CATRTGNTGELFF. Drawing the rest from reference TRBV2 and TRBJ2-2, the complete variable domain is EPEVTQTPSHQVTQMGQEVILRCVPISNHLYFYWYRQILGQKVEFLVSFYNNEISEKSEIFDDQFSVERPDGSNFTLKIRSTKLEDSAMYFCATRTGNTGELFFGEGSRLTVL.